Below are 11 T cell receptor beta chains sequenced from a single sample in a study of CD4+ T cells in melanoma. The method was immunoSEQ multiplex PCR; TCRdb's version includes in-frame clones alone and lacks a portion of them. Of more than 15,000 clones in the sample, 65% to 85% were seen once. Source material: cells from a culture (not recorded whether cultured in vitro). These receptors were obtained from a human donor with melanoma.

In its sample, this clone was seen a few times. The V gene is TRBV5-1, the J gene TRBJ2-3, with 13 bases aligning to TRBD2. The CDR3 runs to 17 residues. V gave up 4 bases and J gave up 1 base; unmatched junction bases: 6. The germline V gene has CDR1 SGHRS and CDR2 YFSETQ. This CDR3 is CASSLWTSGGGTDTQYF. CDR3 DNA sequence: TGCGCCAGCAGCCTATGGACTAGCGGGGGCGGCACAGATACGCAGTATTTT.

This chain uses TRBV2 with TRBJ2-1, with 8 bases fitting TRBD2. The CDR3 sequence is 13 residues long. Germline assignment: CDR1 SNHLY and CDR2 FYNNEI. Trimming took 4 bases from V and 8 from J; bases not matched to a gene: 4. CDR3 residues: CASSGGLVYEQFF. The CDR3 region has the DNA TGTGCCAGCAGTGGGGGACTAGTGTATGAGCAGTTCTTC.

This clone has only a few counts. The chain is built from TRBV18 and TRBJ1-2, with a tentative D call TRBD1 (5 bases). The CDR3 totals 14 residues. Germline V gives CDR1 KGHSH, CDR2 LQKENI. Trimming stripped 3 bases from V and 7 bases from J, with 15 bases between. The CDR3 loop reads CASSPEGQGSGYTF. In nucleotides, the CDR3 is TGTGCCAGCTCACCTGAGGGGCAGGGATCTGGCTACACCTTC.

The chain carries TRBV9 and TRBJ1-2; weak D call: TRBD1 (6 bases). The CDR3 spans 13 residues. V lost 3 bases and J 8 bases, leaving 14 bases between the germline ends. Germline lookup yields CDR1 SGDLS and CDR2 YYNGEE. The CDR3 nucleotides read TGTGCCAGCAGCGGCCGAACAGGGCTGGGCTACACCTTC. Encoded protein: CASSGRTGLGYTF.

This chain connects TRBV2 to TRBJ2-1; TRBD2 aligns across 10 bases. This CDR3 comprises 16 residues. Per the germline V gene, CDR1 is SNHLY and CDR2 is FYNNEI. Trimming cost V 5 bases and J 1 base; bases outside gene matches: 5. The CDR3 sequence: CASSPLSGGSYNEQFF. Here the CDR3 DNA reads TGTGCCAGCAGTCCCCTTAGCGGGGGGTCCTACAATGAGCAGTTCTTC.

This clone was seen once. V usage is TRBV5-4 and J usage is TRBJ1-5; 7 nucleotides agree with TRBD1. The CDR3 runs to 14 residues. V lost 4 bases, J lost 4 bases, and 5 bases stayed unmatched. Germline CDR1 and CDR2: SGHNT and YYREEE (reference sequence). CDR3 protein: CASSQQGNNQPQHF. Here the CDR3 DNA reads TGTGCCAGCAGCCAACAGGGGAATAATCAGCCCCAGCATTTT.

Here the CDR3 DNA reads TGTGCCAGCGGGACAGGGGACGATCAGCCCCAGCATTTT. It specifies CASGTGDDQPQHF. The chain has TRBV5-5 and TRBJ1-5, with 10 bases lining up with TRBD1. CDR1 SGHKS and CDR2 YYEKEE come from the germline V gene (reference sequence). The CDR3 runs 13 residues. Losses at the gene ends were 7 bases for V and 5 bases for J; bases not matched to a gene: 3.

The sample holds one count of this clone. The J gene is TRBJ2-7, the V gene TRBV5-6; TRBD1 is a possible D gene (7 bases). The CDR3 length is 14 residues. V was pared by 4 bases and J by 2 bases, with 13 bases between. CDR1 is SGHDT, CDR2 YYEEEE, per germline. In DNA, the CDR3 is TGTGCCAGCAGCCTCCGCGGGACAGCCTACGAGCAGTACTTC. This codes for CASSLRGTAYEQYF.

The chain joins TRBV5-1 to TRBJ1-1, with D perhaps TRBD1 (6 bases). Germline CDR1 and CDR2: SGHRS and YFSETQ. V gave up 0 bases and J gave up 0 bases, with 15 bases separating them. The CDR3 consists of 17 residues. The CDR3 spells CASSLGRGSLLNTEAFF. CDR3 DNA sequence: TGCGCCAGCAGCTTGGGCAGGGGCTCTTTATTGAACACTGAAGCTTTCTTT.

This clone was seen a few times. The genes are TRBV11-3 and TRBJ1-2, with D tentatively TRBD1 (5 bases). Germline CDR1 SGHNT, CDR2 YENEEA. The CDR3 consists of 12 residues. Trimming cost V 3 bases and J 8 bases, with 10 bases left between them. The CDR3 sequence is CASSLGPLGYTF. The CDR3 DNA is TGTGCCAGCAGCTTGGGACCGCTCGGCTACACCTTC.

This clone has a handful of counts. V is TRBV6-4 and J is TRBJ2-1; 13 bases fit TRBD2. CDR3 size: 15 residues. Unmatched junction bases numbered 7, after V lost 4 bases and J lost 10 bases. The germline V gene has CDR1 MRHNA and CDR2 SNTAGT. CDR3 DNA sequence: TGTGCCAGCAGTGGGACTAGCGGGGGTATTGGAGAGCAGTTCTTC. Amino acids: CASSGTSGGIGEQFF.